This T cell receptor (beta chain) emerged from a study of memory CD4+ T cells and cytomegalovirus serostatus (dated by TCRdb to the late 2010s). In the study overall: The cohort comprised roughly 35 healthy Belgian adults, 9 CMV seropositive and roughly 25 CMV seronegative. CD4+ memory TCRbeta repertoires of a Belgian cohort with known cytomegalovirus serostatus were sequenced in order to replicate a published TCR-based CMV serostatus classifier. Beyond this particular receptor, the publication reports: Only CD4+CD45RO+ memory cells were sequenced, in contrast to the original study, in which naive and memory CD4+ and CD8+ populations were covered. On the Belgian cohort, the classifier based on the original framework reached a median bootstrapped AUC of nearly 0.97, with a 95% CI of 0.76-1.00. Results were interpreted as suggesting that the CMV-associated TCR signature is largely present in the CD4+ memory repertoire. Of 150 to 200 previously reported CMV-associated TCRbeta sequences, approximately 70 appeared in the CD4+ memory repertoires, each in one to five individuals. CMV serostatus prediction reached a median bootstrapped AUC of about 0.94 with the original framework and around 0.91 with a US-trained random forest.

The Quick-DNA Microprep Kit was used to extract genomic DNA from the sorted cells. TCRbeta DNA was amplified with the immunoSEQ hsTCRbeta kit following the manufacturer's protocol. TCRbeta libraries were sequenced on an Illumina MiSeq instrument. For the original study's pipeline: Following removal of out-of-frame sequences, 2 million to 2.5 million distinct TCRbeta sequences were retained, with an average of around 70,000 per individual. Two values were used to score each individual: the count of 150 to 200 previously reported CMV-associated TCRbeta sequences and the total count of productive distinct TCRbeta sequences. A beta-binomial model was reimplemented in Python, and random forests from scikit-learn, run with default parameters, were trained on data from the US cohort. On the Belgian cohort, classifier performance was reported as the median AUC, along with percentile confidence intervals, across 10,000 bootstrap iterations. TCRdb retrieved this table from immuneACCESS and kept in-frame rearrangements only. Not all clones are present; in checked studies, unresolved V genes account for under half, and no reason is known for the remainder. The V and J calls and the clone size are those of that table, but D and trimming were determined from the DNA. The sample yields roughly 67,000 clones; about three quarters were counted once. Of the sample, 4% to 5% falls within the top ten clones.

This clone showed up just a few times. Its antigen specificity is not known. Nothing much larger sits one base from this clone, and base qualities are not available. The junction carries 10 bases between V and J, which are trimmed by 2 bases and 0 bases respectively. The germline V gene specifies SGHVS as CDR1 and FQNEAQ as CDR2. The CDR3, from cysteine to phenylalanine, totals 15 residues. Only the CDR3 portion is preserved as DNA: 45 bases, with reading frame beginning at the first base. A FACSAria II was used to sort memory CD4+ T cells, defined as single viable CD3+CD4+CD8-CD45RO+ cells. CMV serostatus was determined with a Roche Elecsys assay detecting serum IgG against CMV pp150, pp28, p38 and p52. Once the samples were thawed, total CD4+ T cells were enriched through positive selection using CD4 magnetic microbeads. Samples originated from another study that specifically interrogated the CD4+ T cell memory repertoire. Peripheral blood mononuclear cells were isolated and cryopreserved following standard operating procedures; serum was stored at -80 °C. The staining relied on CD3-PerCP (BW264/56), CD4-APC (RPA-T4), CD45RO-PE (UCHT1) and CD8-Pacific Orange (3B5) antibodies, and Sytox blue was used to exclude non-viable cells.

Sequencing was done on a sample of memory CD4+ T cells from blood. This chain joins TRBV7-8 to TRBJ2-5; 5 matching bases give a weak D call of TRBD1. This TCR derives from an adult in good health and CMV-seropositive. The sequence in DNA is TGTGCCAGCAGCTTAAGGGGTGGGTACCAAGAGACCCAGTACTTC. It translates as CASSLRGGYQETQYF.